The subject of this entry is one T cell receptor (beta chain). What it binds is not known. The entry originates in a study of CXCR3-negative and CXCR3-positive naive CD8 T cells. About the study: Summed over all libraries, TRB reads came to around 140 million, with about 1.5 +/- 0.3 million per library.

Germline values: CDR1 SQVTM, CDR2 ANQGSEA. The CDR3 is 12 residues long. Libraries were UMI-labeled 5' RACE TRB cDNA. TCRdb reanalyzed the 5' RACE reads and collapses them to one entry per CDR3 protein, without DNA. The table lists under 150,000 distinct CDR3 sequences. Whole-study findings and limits: Naive cells used TRBV-TRBJ genes in much the same way whether CXCR3-negative or CXCR3-positive; memory cells did not. Upon cryopreservation, CXCR3 expression partially decreased, and most assays used fresh PBMCs. TRB CDR3 hydrophobicity was greater in CXCR3-positive naive cells than in CXCR3-negative naive cells.

This TCR was sampled from a human donor in good health. Some clones in this sample may be carry-over from other donors' samples. V gene TRBV29-1 combines with J gene TRBJ2-3; the D call from TCRdb, TRBD1, cannot be confirmed without DNA. Sequencing was carried out using naive CXCR3+ CD8+ T cells from blood. Subset defined: CD45RO-CCR7+CD27+CD95- naive CD8+ T cells expressing CXCR3 (TNR3+). CDR3 sequence: CSVEPGADTQYF.